This note documents a single T cell receptor beta chain sequence. This sample is part of a study of T cell changes during pregnancy in multiple sclerosis. The ends were cut back, 2 bases at V and 3 bases at J, with 7 bases in the middle. The CDR3 extends over 13 amino acids. CDR1 is SGDLS, CDR2 YYNGEE, per germline. Produced via immunoSEQ multiplex PCR; TCRdb's table is partial and in-frame only. The sample shows 67,000 or so clones, 85% to 95% of them seen only once. Sequenced here: CD8+ T cells from peripheral blood mononuclear cells, sampled in the third trimester of pregnancy. V usage is TRBV9 and J usage is TRBJ2-3; D unresolved. The TCR was taken from a female donor in good health, enrolled as a control in a pregnancy study. Written as DNA, the CDR3 is TGTGCCAGCAGCGTTCTAGTAACAGATACGCAGTATTTT. Its protein is CASSVLVTDTQYF.